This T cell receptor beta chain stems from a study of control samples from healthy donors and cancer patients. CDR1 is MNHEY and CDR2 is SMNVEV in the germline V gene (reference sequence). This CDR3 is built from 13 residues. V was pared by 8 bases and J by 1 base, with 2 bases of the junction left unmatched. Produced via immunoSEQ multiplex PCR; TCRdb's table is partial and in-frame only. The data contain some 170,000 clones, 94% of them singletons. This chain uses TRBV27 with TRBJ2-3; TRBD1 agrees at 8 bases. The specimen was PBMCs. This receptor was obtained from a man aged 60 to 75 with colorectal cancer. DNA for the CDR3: TGTGCCAGCCAGGGGGCGGGCACAGATACGCAGTATTTT. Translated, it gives CASQGAGTDTQYF.